This record covers a single TCR beta chain. Its antigen is not known. Sequenced by immunoSEQ multiplex PCR; TCRdb stores in-frame clones only, minus some. There are thousands of clones in the sample; roughly three quarters occur only once, and roughly 6.7% lies in the top ten. The CDR3 runs 17 residues. The tumor samples were collected prior to definitive surgery or chemotherapy. This sample is drawn from a study of high-grade serous ovarian cancer treatment subgroups. Overall study findings and caveats: These tumor repertoires lack spatial information from bulk sequencing. Different patients shared almost no repertoire; same-patient tumors shared about 0.1 to 0.8. Repertoire analysis covered CDR3 alone, not CDR1 or CDR2.

This receptor was taken from a human donor with high-grade serous ovarian cancer. The J gene is TRBJ2-2, the V gene TRBV12-2. TRBV12-2 is a recognized pseudogene. Material: tumor tissue. CDR3 sequence: CASRLALKGPQPGELFF. CDR3 nucleotides: TGTGCAAGTCGCTTAGCCCTGAAGGGCCCCCAACCCGGGGAGCTGTTTTTT.